Shown below are 5 T cell receptor beta chains from a single sample sequenced in a study of T cells in localized non-small cell lung cancer. TCRdb's copy holds only in-frame clones and misses some; the assay was immunoSEQ multiplex PCR. The sample gives tens of thousands of clones, roughly 87% of which show up once; about 31% is in the top ten. The sample in question was peripheral blood, obtained before any cancer treatment. These receptors originate from a male donor aged 60 or over with stage I squamous cell lung carcinoma.

This clone was recorded a few times. The chain recombines TRBV6-1 with TRBJ1-6, with a possible D match to TRBD1 (5 bases). The CDR3 has 14 residues. Germline-derived CDR1 and CDR2 are MNHNS and SASEGT. Trimming shortened V by 6 bases and J by 8 bases, and 14 bases separated the two germline ends. The CDR3 here is CASRQGGEYSPLHF. In nucleotides, the CDR3 is TGTGCCAGCAGGCAGGGCGGGGAGTATTCACCCCTCCACTTT.

This rearrangement joins TRBV6-5 to TRBJ2-7, with 12 positions matching TRBD2. The CDR3 has 15 residues. V gave up 2 bases and J gave up 7 bases; unmatched junction bases: 6. Per germline, CDR1 MNHEY and CDR2 SVGAGI. In nucleotides, the CDR3 is TGTGCCAGCAGTTACCCGACTAGCGGGAGTGGTGAGCAGTACTTC. Translating it yields CASSYPTSGSGEQYF.

V usage is TRBV7-9 and J usage is TRBJ1-2, with 9 bases fitting TRBD1. V was pared by 5 bases and J by 8 bases, with 9 bases of the junction left unmatched. The length of the CDR3 is 14 residues. From germline, CDR1 is SEHNR and CDR2 FQNEAQ (reference sequence). The chain's CDR3 is CASSPNPTGGGYTF. The CDR3 DNA reads as TGTGCCAGCAGCCCAAACCCGACAGGGGGGGGCTACACCTTC.

This clone came up a few times. The V call is TRBV6-6, the J call TRBJ2-7; D is possibly TRBD1 (5 bases). The CDR3 consists of 14 residues. V lost 0 bases to trimming and J lost 4 bases, with 10 bases between them. Germline assignment: CDR1 MNHNY and CDR2 SVGAGI (reference sequence). CDR3 nucleotide sequence: TGTGCCAGCAGTTACTCCGACAGACCTTACGAGCAGTACTTC. This translates into CASSYSDRPYEQYF.

This chain connects TRBV19 to TRBJ2-1; TRBD2 agrees at 10 bases. Germline V gene sequence: CDR1 LNHDA, CDR2 SQIVND (reference sequence). The trim removed 2 bases at V and 5 bases at J, leaving 6 bases unmatched. CDR3 length equals 16 residues. In DNA, the CDR3 is TGTGCCAGTAGTATAAGCGGGAGGGCTCCCCACAATGAGCAGTTCTTC. Its protein is CASSISGRAPHNEQFF.